This paragraph covers one TCR beta chain sequence. Its target is unknown. The assay was immunoSEQ multiplex PCR, and TCRdb's table has in-frame clones only and misses some. The sample lists approximately 60,000 clones, around 90% occurring once. This CDR3 spans 15 amino acids. CDR1 SGHAT and CDR2 FQNNGV come from the germline V gene. V was cut by 0 bases and J by 5 bases, with 13 bases left in between. The data were obtained in a study of graft-versus-host responses after intestinal transplantation. Study-wide results and caveats: Investigators detected GvH clones in recipient marrow, with some emerging earlier in ileum or blood.

Intraepithelial lymphocytes and lamina propria lymphocytes were released through processing of graft tissue. Specimen: ileum tissue, collected 350 to 400 days after transplant. This chain connects TRBV11-2 to TRBJ1-1, with a possible D match to TRBD1 (5 bases). This clonotype originated in a human patient who received an intestinal transplant, so some T cells may come from the graft donor. The CDR3: CASSLDSWGTTEAFF. The CDR3 DNA reads as TGTGCCAGCAGCTTAGATTCCTGGGGGACTACTGAAGCTTTCTTT.